This entry describes one T cell receptor beta chain. Its antigen is unidentified. The data were produced by immunoSEQ multiplex PCR, yet TCRdb's version contains in-frame clones alone and is incomplete. The data hold some 140,000 clones, with roughly 90% observed a single time. This specimen comes from a study of cytomegalovirus exposure and HLA in healthy donors. The V and J ends lost 4 bases and 5 bases respectively, with 9 bases between them. This CDR3 region has 12 residues. Germline CDR1 SGHNT, CDR2 YYREEE (reference sequence). Findings of the study overall: Through in vitro validation, three CMV-associated chains were shown to be specific for CMV antigens.

The receptor was derived from a man in his late teens or twenties in good health and CMV-seropositive. Material: PBMCs. The V and J genes are TRBV5-4 and TRBJ2-5, with D possibly matching TRBD2 (5 bases). The CDR3 is CASSRVAETQYF. The CDR3 region has the DNA TGTGCCAGCAGCCGCGTAGCGGAGACCCAGTACTTC.